A selection of T cell receptor beta chains follows, all from one sample in a study of T-cell reconstitution after alpha-beta-depleted transplantation in children. TCRdb passed the PCR reads through MiXCR, listing each CDR3 protein once. The sample carries around 420,000 distinct CDR3 sequences, 15% to 20% recorded once. The material sequenced was PBMCs, mostly from graft donor cells, taken 360 days after TCRalphabeta/CD19-depleted stem cell transplant. The source of these receptors is a boy under three years old who had a stem cell transplant for Wiskott-Aldrich syndrome, so the T cells may come from the graft donor. Both conserved end residues are part of each CDR3. The D gene is left open where the match is weak. Size is omitted from some rows. Given values are once, few, many or a class for expanded clones.

CASSFGRGPSYEQYF | TGTGCCAGCAGTTTTGGGAGGGGGCCATCCTACGAGCAGTACTTC | TRBJ2-7 | NA | NA | TRBV12-3/TRBV12-4 | 15
CASSVGTSVDYEQYF | TGTGCCAGCAGTGTAGGGACTTCGGTGGACTACGAGCAGTACTTC | TRBJ2-7 | NA | NA | TRBV28 | 15
CASSLMTPAGGQFF | TGTGCCAGCAGTTTAATGACCCCAGCGGGAGGGCAGTTCTTC | TRBJ2-1 | TRBD2 | few | TRBV12-3/TRBV12-4 | 14
CASSPLSGTGVNEQYF | TGTGCCAGCTCACCACTTTCCGGGACAGGGGTTAACGAGCAGTACTTC | TRBJ2-7 | TRBD1 | NA | TRBV18 | 16
CASGGNGPYEQYF | TGTGCCAGCGGGGGGAACGGTCCCTACGAGCAGTACTTC | TRBJ2-7 | NA | NA | TRBV7-9 | 13
CASSGPGLAGGETQYF | TGTGCCAGCAGCGGGCCCGGACTAGCGGGGGGAGAGACCCAGTACTTC | TRBJ2-5 | TRBD2 | NA | TRBV12-3/TRBV12-4 | 16
CASSLYGGPQETQYF | TGTGCCAGCAGTTTATATGGGGGCCCCCAAGAGACCCAGTACTTC | TRBJ2-5 | NA | NA | TRBV27 | 15
CASSQDPPGGSYNEQFF | TGCGCCAGCAGCCAAGATCCTCCAGGGGGCTCCTACAATGAGCAGTTCTTC | TRBJ2-1 | TRBD1 | few | TRBV4-3 | 17
CASSLVVGGAGYNEQFF | TGCGCCAGCAGCTTGGTGGTCGGGGGGGCCGGCTACAATGAGCAGTTCTTC | TRBJ2-1 | TRBD2 | few | TRBV5-1 | 17
CASSYRVGPEQYF | TGTGCCAGCAGTTATAGGGTCGGCCCCGAGCAGTACTTC | TRBJ2-7 | NA | NA | TRBV12-3/TRBV12-4 | 13
CASSQGLARTGELFF | TGCGCCAGCAGCCAAGGGCTAGCGCGCACCGGGGAGCTGTTTTTT | TRBJ2-2 | NA | few | TRBV4-3 | 15
CASSDGHPTTGANVLTF | TGTGCCAGCAGTGATGGACACCCGACTACTGGGGCCAACGTCCTGACTTTC | TRBJ2-6 | NA | NA | TRBV2 | 17